This passage covers 9 T cell receptor beta chains from one sample sequenced in a study of cytomegalovirus exposure and HLA in healthy donors (dated by TCRdb to the late 2010s). Library generation was performed with the immunoSEQ multiplex PCR assay. A mixture of 60 forward primers for TCR Vbeta segments and 13 reverse primers for TCR Jbeta segments was used in the multiplex PCR. TCRdb took this table from immuneACCESS and kept in-frame rearrangements with V and J called. Such tables lack part of the clones; where checked against another copy, unresolved V genes explain under half of the gap, and the rest is unexplained. The sample table contains 90,000 to 100,000 clones; only one count was recorded for less than 85% of them. Jointly, the top ten make up around 20% of the sample. Material for sequencing was PBMCs. The receptors stem from a woman in her fifties or sixties in good health and CMV-seropositive.

The V call is TRBV6-1, the J call TRBJ1-2; 10 nucleotides agree with TRBD1. J was trimmed by 8 bases and V by 7 bases; bases with no gene match: 10. This CDR3 has 14 residues. The V gene's germline CDR1 is MNHNS and CDR2 SASEGT. The CDR3 sequence is CASTDRGVLRGYTF. The CDR3 region has the DNA TGTGCCAGCACGGACAGGGGGGTGCTGCGGGGCTACACCTTC.

The chain recombines TRBV15 with TRBJ1-2, with D possibly matching TRBD1 (6 bases). V lost 2 bases, J lost 5 bases, and 6 bases lay in between. The V gene's germline CDR1 is LNHNV and CDR2 YYDKDF (reference sequence). The CDR3 runs 12 residues. CDR3: CATSRTGYGYTF. The CDR3 bases are TGTGCCACCAGCAGAACAGGGTATGGCTACACCTTC.

The rearrangement uses TRBV6-5 and TRBJ2-7, with 7 bases aligning to TRBD2. The CDR3 is made up of 14 amino acids. Germline trimming cut 4 bases from V and 2 bases from J; bases unmatched to any gene: 5. Germline-derived CDR1 and CDR2 are MNHEY and SVGAGI. CDR3 in DNA: TGTGCCAGCAGTTGGGTAGCGGGTACCTACGAGCAGTACTTC. It yields the protein CASSWVAGTYEQYF.

The rearrangement uses TRBV6-1 and TRBJ1-5; maybe TRBD1 (6 bases). V gave up 4 bases and J gave up 5 bases, with 15 bases separating them. Per germline, CDR1 MNHNS and CDR2 SASEGT. CDR3 length: 15 residues. In nucleotides, the CDR3 is TGTGCCAGCAGTGCAGAGAAGGGGGGGGATCAGCCCCAGCATTTT. Its protein is CASSAEKGGDQPQHF.

This chain joins TRBV7-9 and TRBJ2-7; 9 bases are a match to TRBD1. Germline CDR1 and CDR2: SEHNR and FQNEAQ (reference sequence). V lost 5 bases, J lost 6 bases, and 11 bases stayed unmatched. The CDR3 contains 15 residues. CDR3 sequence reads: CASSRVPGQGFEQYF. The CDR3 bases are TGTGCCAGCAGCCGAGTCCCGGGACAGGGTTTCGAGCAGTACTTC.

J is TRBJ2-7 and V is TRBV11-3; D call uncertain. Germline-derived CDR1 and CDR2 are SGHNT and YENEEA. V lost 5 bases to trimming and J lost 3 bases, with 14 bases between them. The CDR3 runs to 14 residues. This CDR3 is CASSSVTPHYEQYF. CDR3 DNA: TGTGCCAGCAGCAGCGTAACACCTCACTACGAGCAGTACTTC. Full variable domain (missing parts from reference TRBV11-3 and TRBJ2-7): EAGVVQSPRYKIIEKKQPVAFWCNPISGHNTLYWYLQNLGQGPELLIRYENEEAVDDSQLPKDRFSAERLKGVDSTLKIQPAELGDSAVYLCASSSVTPHYEQYFGPGTRLTVT.

This chain connects TRBV30 to TRBJ2-7; D perhaps matches TRBD1 (5 bases). The germline V gene encodes CDR1 GTSNPN and CDR2 SVGIG (reference sequence). Between the trimmed V and J ends, which lost 0 bases and 3 bases, there was a span of 15 bases. The CDR3 runs to 15 residues. The CDR3 DNA follows: TGTGCCTGGAGTGTACCGAGTGGCAGGGACTACGAGCAGTACTTC. It encodes CAWSVPSGRDYEQYF.

The chain joins TRBV6-1 to TRBJ2-7; D gene unclear. V lost 7 bases and J 1 base, leaving 8 bases between the germline ends. The CDR3 spans 12 residues. CDR1 and CDR2 (germline): MNHNS, SASEGT. The CDR3 reads CASNGVSYEQYF. The CDR3 bases are TGTGCCAGCAACGGAGTTTCCTACGAGCAGTACTTC.

V gene TRBV9 combines with J gene TRBJ2-1; D may be TRBD2 (5 bases). This CDR3 contains 12 residues. Trimming removed 0 bases at V and 10 bases at J, with 8 bases between. Germline V gene lookup returns CDR1 SGDLS and CDR2 YYNGEE. CDR3 amino acids: CASSVGRAEQFF. The CDR3 region has the DNA TGTGCCAGCAGCGTAGGGCGGGCAGAGCAGTTCTTC.